This T cell receptor (beta chain) is drawn from a study of CD8 T cells in Susac syndrome. Germline loops: CDR1 SQVTM, CDR2 ANQGSEA. CDR3 length: 14 residues. With 4 bases clipped from V and 4 bases from J, the junction kept 6 bases outside the gene matches. The RNA, about 0.45 to 1 ug, was put through reverse transcription using random hexamers. A multiplex approach, immunoSEQ multiplex PCR, amplified TCR beta CDR3 across 54 Vbeta and 13 Jbeta. TCRdb fed the immunoSEQ multiplex PCR reads into MiXCR, producing one record per CDR3 protein. The data contain around 190,000 distinct CDR3 sequences, over 85% of them seen just once; the ten biggest clones take up approximately 0.098%. TEMRA cells were FACS-enriched, while CD8+ and CD4+ T cells were negatively isolated.

This TCR came from a human donor in good health. The gene calls are TRBV29-1 and TRBJ2-1; 8 nucleotides align to TRBD1. Sequenced material: CD4+ T cells from PBMCs. The CDR3 loop reads CSVVGDRKYNEQFF. In DNA form, the CDR3 reads TGCAGCGTTGTCGGGGACAGGAAATACAATGAGCAGTTCTTC.